Presented here are 31 T cell receptor beta chains from one specimen sequenced in a study of T cell repertoires in cytomegalovirus infection (dated by TCRdb to between 2018 and 2021). The instrument given in TCRdb is Illumina HiSeq 1500. TCRdb reprocessed the public reads (quality trimming at Q25 with fastp, clone calling with MiXCR) and kept in-frame beta chains. When rows share a CDR3 protein, they turn into one entry using the most common DNA and genes. In all, the sample holds 200,000 to 300,000 distinct CDR3 sequences, and less than 9.5% of those were seen once. Of the sample, about 14% is held by the ten largest clones. Material for sequencing was PBMCs. Every receptor here comes from a human donor in good health (CMV status not recorded). Some clones in this sample may be carry-over from other donors' samples.

The chain couples TRBV15 to TRBJ2-2; D possibly corresponds to TRBD1 (5 bases). The V gene's germline CDR1 is LNHNV and CDR2 YYDKDF (reference sequence). Between the trimmed V and J ends, which lost 4 bases and 0 bases, there was a span of 9 bases. This CDR3 spans 15 amino acids. In DNA form, the CDR3 reads TGTGCCACCAGCATGGGGCCCGCGAACACCGGGGAGCTGTTTTTT. Translation gives CATSMGPANTGELFF.

This clonotype came up many times. This chain joins TRBV7-2 and TRBJ1-3; no clear D. V was pared by 4 bases and J by 4 bases, with 14 bases between. The CDR3 has 15 residues. Germline V CDR1 and CDR2: SGHTA, FQGNSA. The CDR3 coding sequence is TGTGCCAGCAGCTCCGGCGGCAGTTCGGGAAACACCATATATTTT. As protein: CASSSGGSSGNTIYF. The full variable domain, rest sourced from reference TRBV7-2 and TRBJ1-3, is GAGVSQSPSNKVTEKGKDVELRCDPISGHTALYWYRQSLGQGLEFLIYFQGNSAPDKSGLPSDRFSAERTGGSVSTLTIQRTQQEDSAVYLCASSSGGSSGNTIYFGEGSWLTVV.

This clonotype was observed many times. The rearrangement uses TRBV19 and TRBJ2-2, with a tentative D call TRBD2 (5 bases). From germline, CDR1 is LNHDA and CDR2 SQIVND (reference sequence). CDR3 length: 13 residues. The V end lost 7 bases, the J end lost 4 bases, and 10 bases lay between the germline ends. CDR3 loop: CASNNAGTGELFF. CDR3 DNA sequence: TGTGCCAGTAACAATGCGGGCACCGGGGAGCTGTTTTTT.

In this sample, this clonotype turned up many times. The rearrangement joins TRBV7-9 to TRBJ1-2; D is possibly TRBD1 (5 bases). V was trimmed by 5 bases and J by 0 bases, leaving 22 bases between them. Germline CDR1 and CDR2: SEHNR and FQNEAQ (reference sequence). The CDR3 length is 18 residues. In DNA, the CDR3 is TGTGCCAGCAGCCCGAACAACCCAGGGATAGGGGCTAACTATGGCTACACCTTC. Translated, it gives CASSPNNPGIGANYGYTF. The variable domain in full, completed from reference TRBV7-9 and TRBJ1-2, reads DTGVSQNPRHKITKRGQNVTFRCDPISEHNRLYWYRQTLGQGPEFLTYFQNEAQLEKSRLLSDRFSAERPKGSFSTLEIQRTEQGDSAMYLCASSPNNPGIGANYGYTFGSGTRLTVV.

Concerning this clonotype itself: This may come from a read error, since a much larger clone is one base off. The gene calls are TRBV6-1 and TRBJ1-1; D might be TRBD1 (6 bases). Germline V gene sequence: CDR1 MNHNS, CDR2 SASEGT. V gave up 7 bases and J gave up 5 bases, with 17 bases separating them. This CDR3 has 14 amino acids. The DNA for the CDR3 is TGTGCCAGCAAACCACAGGGTTCAATGACTGAAGCTTTCTTT. Encoded protein: CASKPQGSMTEAFF.

This chain links TRBV4-2 with TRBJ2-5, with 9 positions matching TRBD2. The V gene end was trimmed by 1 base and the J gene end by 1 base; junction bases not matched to a gene: 7. The CDR3 contains 17 residues. CDR1 and CDR2 from the germline V gene are LGHNA and YNFKEQ. The DNA of the CDR3 is TGTGCCAGCAGCCAAGGGGAGCGGGGGGCGTTCCAAGAGACCCAGTACTTC. This translates into CASSQGERGAFQETQYF.

This clonotype was observed at least ten times. The chain joins TRBV28 to TRBJ2-1, with D perhaps matching TRBD2 (6 bases). Germline loops: CDR1 MDHEN, CDR2 SYDVKM. This CDR3 has 15 amino acids. The ends were cut back, 5 bases at V and 4 bases at J, with 15 bases in the middle. DNA for the CDR3: TGTGCCAGCAGTCCGGGGCAGACTAGATACAATGAGCAGTTCTTC. This sequence encodes CASSPGQTRYNEQFF.

The J gene is TRBJ1-2, the V gene TRBV12-3 or TRBV12-4; 8 bases fit TRBD1. The junction had 8 bases not matched to a gene; V was cut back by 4 bases and J by 7 bases. The CDR3 extends over 14 amino acids. This CDR3 is CASSSDRVVRGYTF. The CDR3 bases are TGTGCCAGCAGTTCGGACAGGGTGGTTCGTGGCTACACCTTC.

This clonotype has more than one count but fewer than ten. The rearrangement uses TRBV28 and TRBJ2-3; 8 bases match TRBD2. CDR1 and CDR2 (germline): MDHEN, SYDVKM. Trimming removed 7 bases from V and 0 bases from J; junction bases left unmatched: 3. This CDR3 contains 14 residues. The CDR3 region is CASTLAGSTDTQYF. The CDR3 DNA is TGTGCCAGCACCCTAGCGGGTAGCACAGATACGCAGTATTTT.

This clonotype was counted ten times or more. The chain recombines TRBV7-2 with TRBJ2-7; the D is unclear. The CDR3 runs to 14 residues. Germline CDR1 and CDR2: SGHTA and FQGNSA. The ends were cut back, 3 bases at V and 2 bases at J, with 11 bases in the middle. The CDR3 reads CASSFPGSPYEQYF. The DNA of the CDR3 is TGTGCCAGCAGCTTTCCAGGCAGTCCCTACGAGCAGTACTTC. The variable domain in full, completed from reference TRBV7-2 and TRBJ2-7, reads GAGVSQSPSNKVTEKGKDVELRCDPISGHTALYWYRQSLGQGLEFLIYFQGNSAPDKSGLPSDRFSAERTGGSVSTLTIQRTQQEDSAVYLCASSFPGSPYEQYFGPGTRLTVT.

Ten or more counts support this clonotype. V is TRBV7-2 and J is TRBJ2-5, with 8 bases matching TRBD2. Losses at the gene ends were 4 bases for V and 5 bases for J; bases not matched to a gene: 6. The CDR3 has 14 residues. CDR1 and CDR2 (germline): SGHTA, FQGNSA. The DNA of the CDR3 is TGTGCCAGCAGCTCCCCCGGGGGGGGGGAGACCCAGTACTTC. Translation gives CASSSPGGGETQYF.

This clonotype was counted many times. The V call is TRBV7-9, the J call TRBJ2-7; tentatively, D is TRBD2 (5 bases). The germline V gene encodes CDR1 SEHNR and CDR2 FQNEAQ (reference sequence). The CDR3 covers 12 residues. V lost 7 bases to trimming and J lost 2 bases, with 9 bases between them. The CDR3 is CASMGVTYEQYF. CDR3 bases: TGTGCCAGCATGGGAGTTACCTACGAGCAGTACTTC.

At least ten counts were recorded for this clonotype. V gene TRBV7-2 combines with J gene TRBJ2-5, with no clear D. Trimming cost V 3 bases and J 2 bases, with 7 bases left between them. The V gene's germline CDR1 is SGHTA and CDR2 FQGNSA. The CDR3 loop spans 13 amino acids. The DNA of the CDR3 is TGTGCCAGCAGCTTTTTCAGACAAGAGACCCAGTACTTC. Its protein is CASSFFRQETQYF.

Concerning this clonotype itself: No DNA is shown, since the ends of the CDR3 on it are uncertain; the CDR3 is the one TCRdb lists. The chain couples TRBV7-6 to TRBJ2-1. Germline lookup yields CDR1 SGHVS and CDR2 FNYEAQ. 15 amino acids form the CDR3, both terminal residues included. CDR3 sequence: CASSLSTLGFSQQFF.

Remarks on this clonotype: A much larger clone differs from this one at a single base, so this may be a read error. The chain uses TRBV7-6 and TRBJ1-1; D gene unclear. The CDR3 contains 15 residues. Germline CDR1 and CDR2: SGHVS and FNYEAQ. The ends were cut back, 1 base at V and 6 bases at J, with 15 bases in the middle. In DNA form, the CDR3 reads TGTGCCAGCAGCTTAGAGGGTCCGAGGGATGCTGAAGCTTTCTTT. It translates to CASSLEGPRDAEAFF.

In this sample, this clonotype turned up a few times. This chain connects TRBV7-9 to TRBJ2-2; D remains unclear. V was trimmed by 1 base and J by 14 bases, leaving 17 bases between them. The germline V gene has CDR1 SEHNR and CDR2 FQNEAQ (reference sequence). The CDR3 runs to 14 residues. The CDR3 spells CASSLVPPILELFF. The CDR3 DNA reads TGTGCCAGCAGCTTAGTCCCTCCAATATTGGAACTGTTTTTT.

J is TRBJ2-5 and V is TRBV11-3; TRBD1 matches 11 bases. CDR3 length equals 17 residues. The junction had 9 bases not matched to a gene; V was cut back by 1 base and J by 5 bases. CDR1 and CDR2 (germline): SGHNT, YENEEA. The CDR3 nucleotides are TGTGCCAGCAGCTTAGTTCGGACAGGGGGCGGTCGGGAGACCCAGTACTTC. Translated, it gives CASSLVRTGGGRETQYF.

By share, this clonotype counts as medium-sized. V is TRBV18 and J is TRBJ2-7; D may be TRBD1 (6 bases). The V and J ends lost 8 bases and 0 bases respectively, with 14 bases between them. The CDR3 spans 14 residues. Germline-derived CDR1 and CDR2 are KGHSH and LQKENI. The CDR3 bases are TGTGCCAGCAGCCCTACAGGGAACTCCTACGAGCAGTACTTC. It translates to CASSPTGNSYEQYF.

This clonotype was recorded a few times. V is TRBV12-3 or TRBV12-4 and J is TRBJ2-5; 11 bases are shared with TRBD1. V trimming: 6 bases; J trimming: 2 bases; junction bases outside the gene matches: 8. The length of the CDR3 is 16 residues. For the CDR3, the DNA is TGTGCCAGCAGATCCGGGACAGGGGGACAACAAGAGACCCAGTACTTC. Residues: CASRSGTGGQQETQYF.

This clonotype has a count of ten or more. V is TRBV7-6 and J is TRBJ2-3, with TRBD1 matching 7 bases. Germline trimming cut 7 bases from V and 4 bases from J; bases unmatched to any gene: 5. The germline CDR1 and CDR2 sequences are SGHVS and FNYEAQ. The CDR3 consists of 13 residues. The CDR3 nucleotides are TGTGCCAGCACGGACAGGATGTCAGATACGCAGTATTTT. Translating it yields CASTDRMSDTQYF.

The chain couples TRBV4-2 to TRBJ2-1; D is tentatively TRBD1 or TRBD2 (5 bases each). V was shortened by 1 base and J by 4 bases, with 11 bases between the two germline ends. Germline values: CDR1 LGHNA, CDR2 YNFKEQ. The CDR3 has 15 amino acids. CDR3 in amino acids: CASSQASGGYNEQFF. CDR3 in DNA: TGTGCCAGCAGCCAAGCCTCTGGGGGTTACAATGAGCAGTTCTTC.

This clonotype appeared many times. V gene TRBV19 combines with J gene TRBJ2-1, with a possible D match to TRBD2 (6 bases). V dropped 3 bases and J dropped 0 bases, with 9 bases sitting between them. CDR1 is LNHDA, CDR2 SQIVND, per germline (reference sequence). The CDR3 loop spans 15 amino acids. CDR3 in DNA: TGTGCCAGTAGTATCCTCGGGGGCTCCTACAATGAGCAGTTCTTC. It encodes CASSILGGSYNEQFF.

In its sample, this clonotype was seen many times. The chain combines TRBV7-2 with TRBJ2-2; 14 bases are a match to TRBD2. Germline CDR1 and CDR2: SGHTA and FQGNSA. The length of the CDR3 is 16 residues. With 3 bases clipped from V and 7 bases from J, the junction kept 4 bases outside the gene matches. The CDR3 here is CASSLRLAGGNGELFF. Here the CDR3 DNA reads TGTGCCAGCAGCTTGAGACTAGCGGGAGGGAACGGGGAGCTGTTTTTT. The full variable domain, completed using reference TRBV7-2 and TRBJ2-2, is GAGVSQSPSNKVTEKGKDVELRCDPISGHTALYWYRQSLGQGLEFLIYFQGNSAPDKSGLPSDRFSAERTGGSVSTLTIQRTQQEDSAVYLCASSLRLAGGNGELFFGEGSRLTVL.

Ten or more counts support this clonotype. This chain connects TRBV7-9 to TRBJ2-1; TRBD1 aligns across 10 bases. Germline V gene lookup returns CDR1 SEHNR and CDR2 FQNEAQ (reference sequence). The length of the CDR3 is 17 residues. With V trimmed by 2 bases and J by 6 bases, 10 bases remained unmatched. CDR3 nucleotide sequence: TGTGCCAGCAGCTTATCCCCGGGACAGGGGCCTTCCAATGAGCAGTTCTTC. Protein: CASSLSPGQGPSNEQFF.

This clonotype was seen many times. The chain uses TRBV20-1 and TRBJ1-4; 8 nucleotides line up with TRBD1. With V trimmed by 6 bases and J by 3 bases, 9 bases remained unmatched. CDR3 length equals 15 residues. In germline, CDR1 is DFQATT, CDR2 SNEGSKA (reference sequence). The CDR3 loop reads CSAPEDRVPNEKLFF. The CDR3 region has the DNA TGCAGTGCACCCGAGGACAGGGTTCCTAATGAAAAACTGTTTTTT.

This chain connects TRBV7-2 to TRBJ2-4; TRBD2 matches 8 bases. The CDR3 consists of 16 residues. Germline trimming cut 4 bases from V and 7 bases from J; bases unmatched to any gene: 12. In germline, CDR1 is SGHTA, CDR2 FQGNSA. In DNA form, the CDR3 reads TGTGCCAGCAGCTCTAGAGCCCCCGGGGGGGTGAACATTCAGTACTTC. Translating gives CASSSRAPGGVNIQYF.

This clonotype has at least ten counts. This rearrangement joins TRBV6-2 or TRBV6-3 to TRBJ1-1; perhaps TRBD1 as D (5 bases). Germline loops: CDR1 MNHEY, CDR2 SVGEGT. Trimming removed 8 bases from V and 0 bases from J, with 19 bases in between. The CDR3 is 16 amino acids. The CDR3 here is CASGGTDNSMNTEAFF. Here the CDR3 DNA reads TGTGCCAGCGGGGGAACTGACAACTCCATGAACACTGAAGCTTTCTTT.

In its sample, this clonotype was seen many times. This rearrangement joins TRBV7-2 to TRBJ2-5; perhaps TRBD1 as D (6 bases). The CDR3 has 14 residues. The V gene's germline CDR1 is SGHTA and CDR2 FQGNSA. V was pared by 2 bases and J by 3 bases, with 10 bases between. CDR3 sequence reads: CASSLNRAKETQYF. Here the CDR3 DNA reads TGTGCCAGCAGCTTAAACAGGGCAAAAGAGACCCAGTACTTC.

This clonotype was picked up a small number of times. V and J are TRBV7-2 and TRBJ1-6; D remains ambiguous. V was shortened by 5 bases and J by 9 bases, with 20 bases between the two germline ends. The CDR3 is 16 residues long. Germline V lookup: CDR1 SGHTA, CDR2 FQGNSA. The CDR3 DNA reads as TGTGCCAGCAGCCAAGGGCAACTAACTCGGGGTTCACCCCTCCACTTT. Amino acid sequence: CASSQGQLTRGSPLHF.

This clonotype was counted only a few times. The chain couples TRBV28 to TRBJ1-1, with D tentatively TRBD1 (5 bases). Looked up from germline, CDR1 is MDHEN and CDR2 is SYDVKM. This CDR3 spans 14 amino acids. Trimming pared 7 bases from V and 4 bases from J, leaving 16 bases between. CDR3 nucleotides: TGTGCCAGCACCCCCCAGGGATTCTTCACTGAAGCTTTCTTT. It yields the protein CASTPQGFFTEAFF.

This clonotype appeared many times. The chain links TRBV6-5 to TRBJ2-1; 13 nucleotides align to TRBD2. Germline CDR1 and CDR2: MNHEY and SVGAGI. V lost 5 bases, J lost 4 bases, and 5 bases stayed unmatched. The CDR3 is 16 residues long. The CDR3 protein is CASSPGTSGIYNEQFF. The CDR3 bases are TGTGCCAGCAGTCCTGGGACTAGCGGGATTTACAATGAGCAGTTCTTC.